Listed below are T cell receptor beta chains from one sample, sequenced in a study of PD-L1 blockade in urothelial cancer. The assay was immunoSEQ multiplex PCR, and TCRdb's table has in-frame clones only and misses some. The sample carries more than 45,000 clones, 86% recorded once. The specimen comprised PBMCs, sampled around atezolizumab (anti-PD-L1) treatment. These receptors came from a man between 60 and 75 years old with urothelial cancer. Each CDR3 is given with its conserved first and last residue. A D gene is named only where the DNA matches it firmly. Rows may omit the clone size; those that give it use once, few, many or a size class.

CDR3 DNA: TGTGCCAGCAGCTTAGGGGACAGGGGCAATTACAATGAGCAGTTCTTC; CDR3 protein: CASSLGDRGNYNEQFF; J gene: TRBJ2-1; V gene: TRBV7-9; clone size: -; D gene: TRBD1
CDR3 DNA: TGTGCCAGCAGCTCCCTGAGGACTAGCACAGATACGCAGTATTTT; CDR3 protein: CASSSLRTSTDTQYF; J gene: TRBJ2-3; V gene: TRBV7-6; clone size: -; D gene: -
CDR3 DNA: TGTGCCAGCAGCTTAGAAGAGGTGGGTTACGAGCAGTACTTC; CDR3 protein: CASSLEEVGYEQYF; J gene: TRBJ2-7; V gene: TRBV11-3; clone size: -; D gene: -
CDR3 DNA: TGTGCCAGCATTAGCGGGGGTTTCACAGATACGCAGTATTTT; CDR3 protein: CASISGGFTDTQYF; J gene: TRBJ2-3; V gene: TRBV2; clone size: -; D gene: TRBD2
CDR3 DNA: TGCGCCAGCAGAGAGACAGCGAACACTGAAGCTTTCTTT; CDR3 protein: CASRETANTEAFF; J gene: TRBJ1-1; V gene: TRBV4-1; clone size: -; D gene: -
CDR3 DNA: TGCGCCAGCAGCCGAATTACAGGGGAAGCTTTCTTT; CDR3 protein: CASSRITGEAFF; J gene: TRBJ1-1; V gene: TRBV4-1; clone size: -; D gene: -
CDR3 DNA: TGTGCCAGCAGGTTTGGTCGCAGGGCCGACGAGCAGTACTTC; CDR3 protein: CASRFGRRADEQYF; J gene: TRBJ2-7; V gene: TRBV13; clone size: -; D gene: -
CDR3 DNA: TGTGCCAGCAGCTTGACAGGGGGAAACTCTGGAAACACCATATATTTT; CDR3 protein: CASSLTGGNSGNTIYF; J gene: TRBJ1-3; V gene: TRBV7-3; clone size: -; D gene: TRBD1
CDR3 DNA: TGTGCCAGCAGCTTAGCGGGGAGCACAGATACGCAGTATTTT; CDR3 protein: CASSLAGSTDTQYF; J gene: TRBJ2-3; V gene: TRBV28; clone size: -; D gene: TRBD2
CDR3 DNA: TGTGCCACCAGCAGAGCCTCCGGGACTTCAGATACGCAGTATTTT; CDR3 protein: CATSRASGTSDTQYF; J gene: TRBJ2-3; V gene: TRBV15; clone size: -; D gene: -
CDR3 DNA: TGTGCCAGCAGCACCATTTGGGGACTAGCGGAGAATGAGCAGTTCTTC; CDR3 protein: CASSTIWGLAENEQFF; J gene: TRBJ2-1; V gene: TRBV5-8; clone size: -; D gene: TRBD2
CDR3 DNA: TGTGCCAGTAGTATAGGACAGTACTATAGCAATCAGCCCCAGCATTTT; CDR3 protein: CASSIGQYYSNQPQHF; J gene: TRBJ1-5; V gene: TRBV19; clone size: -; D gene: -
CDR3 DNA: TGTGCCAGCAGTTTTTTTCGGACTCAAAATGAAGCTTTCTTT; CDR3 protein: CASSFFRTQNEAFF; J gene: TRBJ1-1; V gene: TRBV27; clone size: -; D gene: -
CDR3 DNA: TGCGCCAGCAGCTCCCCTTCGACAGGGCTTAATGAGCAGTTCTTC; CDR3 protein: CASSSPSTGLNEQFF; J gene: TRBJ2-1; V gene: TRBV5-1; clone size: -; D gene: TRBD1
CDR3 DNA: TGTGCCAGCAGCTTAGCACATTATGGGAGGTCACCCCTCCACTTT; CDR3 protein: CASSLAHYGRSPLHF; J gene: TRBJ1-6; V gene: TRBV7-6; clone size: once; D gene: -
CDR3 DNA: TGTGCCAGCAGGAAGGACAGGACGAGCTCCTACGAGCAGTACTTC; CDR3 protein: CASRKDRTSSYEQYF; J gene: TRBJ2-7; V gene: TRBV6-5; clone size: -; D gene: TRBD1
CDR3 DNA: TGTGCCAGCAGCACCGGCGGGGCGCAAGGGGCCAACGTCCTGACTTTC; CDR3 protein: CASSTGGAQGANVLTF; J gene: TRBJ2-6; V gene: TRBV5-4; clone size: -; D gene: -
CDR3 DNA: TGTGCCAGCAGGGACTTTGGGGGCGGCAATCAGCCCCAGCATTTT; CDR3 protein: CASRDFGGGNQPQHF; J gene: TRBJ1-5; V gene: TRBV6-1; clone size: -; D gene: -
CDR3 DNA: TGTGCCAGCAGCCAAACTAGCGGGGGAACTGGGAATGAGCAGTTCTTC; CDR3 protein: CASSQTSGGTGNEQFF; J gene: TRBJ2-1; V gene: TRBV14; clone size: -; D gene: TRBD2
CDR3 DNA: TGTGCCAGCTCACCGGTACAGGGGTCGGGAAGCTCCTATAATTCACCCCTCCACTTT; CDR3 protein: CASSPVQGSGSSYNSPLHF; J gene: TRBJ1-6; V gene: TRBV18; clone size: -; D gene: TRBD1
CDR3 DNA: TGCAGCGTCGTGGGAGGACTTGGGACTAAAAACATTCAGTACTTC; CDR3 protein: CSVVGGLGTKNIQYF; J gene: TRBJ2-4; V gene: TRBV29-1; clone size: few; D gene: -
CDR3 DNA: TGTGCCAGTAGGGGTGATAACAGGGGCTGGGGTCAGCCCCAGCATTTT; CDR3 protein: CASRGDNRGWGQPQHF; J gene: TRBJ1-5; V gene: TRBV19; clone size: once; D gene: TRBD1
CDR3 DNA: TGCAGCGCCGGGACAGGGGTCACCGGGGAGCTGTTTTTT; CDR3 protein: CSAGTGVTGELFF; J gene: TRBJ2-2; V gene: TRBV29-1; clone size: once; D gene: TRBD1
CDR3 DNA: TGCGCCAGCAGCTTGGAGGGGCAGCCCCAGCATTTT; CDR3 protein: CASSLEGQPQHF; J gene: TRBJ1-5; V gene: TRBV5-1; clone size: -; D gene: -
CDR3 DNA: TGTGCCAGTAGTATTGACAAAAGCTCCTACGAGCAGTACTTC; CDR3 protein: CASSIDKSSYEQYF; J gene: TRBJ2-7; V gene: TRBV19; clone size: -; D gene: -
CDR3 DNA: TGTGCCAGCAGTTTTGGGCTTCACGCAGATACGCAGTATTTT; CDR3 protein: CASSFGLHADTQYF; J gene: TRBJ2-3; V gene: TRBV6-6; clone size: -; D gene: -
CDR3 DNA: TGTGCCAGCAGTCTGCCAGGGGGCTCATGGTATGGCTACACCTTC; CDR3 protein: CASSLPGGSWYGYTF; J gene: TRBJ1-2; V gene: TRBV28; clone size: -; D gene: TRBD1
CDR3 DNA: TGTGCCAGCAGCTTGGCCAGGACTAACTATGGCTACACCTTC; CDR3 protein: CASSLARTNYGYTF; J gene: TRBJ1-2; V gene: TRBV5-6; clone size: -; D gene: -
CDR3 DNA: TGTGCCAGCAGACGCGACAGTCCTAATTCACCCCTCCACTTT; CDR3 protein: CASRRDSPNSPLHF; J gene: TRBJ1-6; V gene: TRBV25-1; clone size: -; D gene: -
CDR3 DNA: TGTGCCAGCAGTTTAGAAGTCAGGACTATCGGCTACACCTTC; CDR3 protein: CASSLEVRTIGYTF; J gene: TRBJ1-2; V gene: TRBV28; clone size: -; D gene: -
CDR3 DNA: TGTGCCAGCAGTCCCCGGACAGATGAAAAACTGTTTTTT; CDR3 protein: CASSPRTDEKLFF; J gene: TRBJ1-4; V gene: TRBV6-5; clone size: few; D gene: -
CDR3 DNA: TGTGCCAGTAGTAGAACTAGCGGGGGGGCTAAGAGTGAGCAGTTCTTC; CDR3 protein: CASSRTSGGAKSEQFF; J gene: TRBJ2-1; V gene: TRBV19; clone size: -; D gene: TRBD2
CDR3 DNA: TGTGCCAGTAGTGGCGGGGGTTCCTACAATGAGCAGTTCTTC; CDR3 protein: CASSGGGSYNEQFF; J gene: TRBJ2-1; V gene: TRBV19; clone size: -; D gene: TRBD2
CDR3 DNA: TGTGCCAGCAGTGCCCTTTGGGGACGGGGGGACTCCTACGAGCAGTACTTC; CDR3 protein: CASSALWGRGDSYEQYF; J gene: TRBJ2-7; V gene: TRBV2; clone size: -; D gene: TRBD2
CDR3 DNA: TGTGCCTGGAGAGCCGGGACAGCCAACTATGGCTACACCTTC; CDR3 protein: CAWRAGTANYGYTF; J gene: TRBJ1-2; V gene: TRBV30; clone size: -; D gene: TRBD1
CDR3 DNA: TGTGCCAGCAGCTTTCACAGGGAGGAGACCCAGTACTTC; CDR3 protein: CASSFHREETQYF; J gene: TRBJ2-5; V gene: TRBV11-1; clone size: few; D gene: -
CDR3 DNA: TGTGCCAGCAGTGAACAGGGCGGCGGCACAGATACGCAGTATTTT; CDR3 protein: CASSEQGGGTDTQYF; J gene: TRBJ2-3; V gene: TRBV6-4; clone size: -; D gene: -
CDR3 DNA: TGTGCCAGCAGCACCGACAGGGGGAATTCACCCCTCCACTTT; CDR3 protein: CASSTDRGNSPLHF; J gene: TRBJ1-6; V gene: TRBV7-8; clone size: -; D gene: TRBD1